This T cell receptor (beta chain) was identified during a study of T cell responses to AZD1222 COVID-19 vaccine. Study-wide background: Analysis merged second doses at about 4 or about 12 weeks.

Trimming stripped 6 bases from V and 1 base from J, with 13 bases between. This CDR3 is 14 amino acids long. Germline V gene sequence: CDR1 SGHRS, CDR2 YFSETQ. Assay used: immunoSEQ multiplex PCR; TCRdb lists only in-frame clones, some missing. This table holds approximately 150,000 clones, roughly 92% found once. The genes are TRBV5-1 and TRBJ1-2; D is perhaps TRBD1 (6 bases). Sequences were derived from peripheral blood, sampled on day 0 of AZD1222 vaccination. The TCR was taken from an adult in good health. CDR3 in amino acids: CASNQQGVNYGYTF. In DNA, the CDR3 is TGCGCCAGCAACCAACAGGGAGTTAACTATGGCTACACCTTC.